The source of this TCR beta chain is a study of CD8+ T cells in alopecia areata. Study-level background: It was oral tofacitinib, at 5 to 10 mg twice daily, that treated patients received.

Isolated RNA was reverse transcribed into cDNA used as the sequencing template. Some clones are missing from TCRdb's copy, which holds only in-frame ones; the method was immunoSEQ multiplex PCR. The sample includes 180,000 or so clones, nearly 60% seen only once; the top ten take 4.5% to 6%. Findings of the study overall: Lesional scalp, notably in alopecia totalis/universalis, had clonality above that of normal scalp. On tofacitinib, scalp and blood still held many of the expanded lesional clones.

To note about this clone: The target antigen is unknown.

Treatment indicated: oral pan-JAK inhibitor, 5-10 mg twice daily. The receptor was derived from a human donor with alopecia areata. This specimen consisted of CD4+ T cells sorted from blood, obtained at week 24, from a patient treated with tofacitinib.

This CDR3 reads CASSYSRVPPYEQYF. The CDR3 DNA is TGTGCCAGCAGTTACTCAAGGGTACCCCCCTACGAGCAGTACTTC. The chain uses TRBV6-5 and TRBJ2-7; D gene unclear. This CDR3 region has 15 residues. Trimming removed 0 bases at V and 2 bases at J, with 11 bases between. Per germline, CDR1 MNHEY and CDR2 SVGAGI.